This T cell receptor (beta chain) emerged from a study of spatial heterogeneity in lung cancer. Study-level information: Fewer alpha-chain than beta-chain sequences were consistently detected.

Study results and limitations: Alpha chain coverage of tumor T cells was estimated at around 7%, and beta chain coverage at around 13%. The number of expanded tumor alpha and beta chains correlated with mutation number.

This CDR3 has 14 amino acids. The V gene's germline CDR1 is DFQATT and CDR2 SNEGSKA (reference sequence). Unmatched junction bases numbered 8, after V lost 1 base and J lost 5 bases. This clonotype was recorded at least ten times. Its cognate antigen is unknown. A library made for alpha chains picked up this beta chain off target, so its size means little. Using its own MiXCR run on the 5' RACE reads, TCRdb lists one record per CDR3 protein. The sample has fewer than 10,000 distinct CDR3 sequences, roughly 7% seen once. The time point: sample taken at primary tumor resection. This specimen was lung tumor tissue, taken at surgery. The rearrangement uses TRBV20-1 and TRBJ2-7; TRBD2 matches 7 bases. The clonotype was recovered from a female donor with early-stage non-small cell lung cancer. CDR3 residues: CSARVAGRMDEQYF. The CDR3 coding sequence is TGCAGTGCTAGAGTAGCGGGCCGAATGGACGAGCAGTACTTC.